This T cell receptor (beta chain) was identified during a study of T cell changes during pregnancy in multiple sclerosis. Data came from immunoSEQ multiplex PCR; TCRdb stores just in-frame clones and leaves some out. Altogether some 36,000 clones are present, about 93% being singletons, with the ten largest covering roughly 0.69%. This sequence was found in a female donor in good health, enrolled as a control in a pregnancy study. The sample here was CD4+ T cells from peripheral blood mononuclear cells, taken in the second trimester of pregnancy.

The CDR3: CASNRRSSYNEQFF. In DNA, the CDR3 is TGTGCCAGCAATAGACGGAGCTCCTACAATGAGCAGTTCTTC. J is TRBJ2-1 and V is TRBV6-5; unclear D gene. V was trimmed by 7 bases and J by 0 bases, leaving 10 bases between them. CDR1 is MNHEY and CDR2 is SVGAGI in the germline V gene. CDR3 length equals 14 residues.